This entry is about one TCR beta chain. Its target antigen remains unknown. No quality values exist for individual bases; no much larger clone is one base distant. V was cut back by 0 bases and J by 7 bases, leaving a gap of 18 bases between them. CDR1 and CDR2 (LNHDA, SQIVND) derive from the germline V gene (reference sequence). The CDR3 measures 16 amino acids from cysteine to phenylalanine. Only CDR3 DNA is held: 48 bases, read in frame from base 1. The data are from a study of blood T cell repertoires in COVID-19 (dated by TCRdb to 2018 to 2020). For the study in its entirety: Collaborator samples came from the United States, Italy and Spain and covered acute and convalescent phases of COVID-19. A de-identified subject ID, COVID-19 status, age in years and sex were almost always included in the sample metadata. The prospective study material was composed of cDNA or gDNA derived from T cells, B-cell-depleted T cells, or PBMCs. The samples were drawn from two sources: the first 160 participants of the ongoing ImmuneRACE study, and some 1,300 subjects contributed by 6 global collaborators. The repertoires were released in a freely available public database intended as a resource for research on the immune response to SARS-CoV-2. Deeply sampled blood TCRbeta repertoires from subjects exposed to, actively infected with, or recovered from COVID-19 were included in the dataset. Where available, HLA class I and class II types were taken from metadata supplied by the sample provider and were not determined by assay-based typing. Points the paper makes about the study in general: How much clinical and demographic metadata was included differed by source and by participant, and the metadata was provided uncurated.

In the prospective study, participants were roughly 18 to 100 years old, resided in 24 geographic areas of the United States, and were enrolled through a virtual design. Cohort assignment in the prospective study relied on participant-reported clinical history from a screening survey and a study questionnaire. In the prospective study, mobile phlebotomists collected whole blood, serum and a nasopharyngeal or oropharyngeal swab from each participant. Over a roughly 2-month period, participants in the prospective study had the option of providing additional blood draws and questionnaires. Before DNA extraction, prospective study blood samples were shipped either frozen or at room temperature. The immunoSEQ Assay, a bias-controlled multiplex PCR, was used to amplify TCRbeta CDR3 regions from genomic DNA. The study's processing was this. Within the assay, amplification of reference gene primers was used to estimate how many nucleated cells each sample contained. Sequence reads were collapsed and filtered to measure the absolute abundance of every unique TCRbeta CDR3 rearrangement. For each sample, productive Simpson clonality was calculated as the square root of Simpson's diversity index across productive rearrangements. This is the immuneACCESS table as TCRdb keeps it, with only in-frame sequences that have V and J called. A part of the clones is gone; compared with another copy, unresolved V genes explain less than half, and the rest is unexplained. For V, J and clone size, that table is used; D and trimming come from the DNA. This sample holds under 300,000 clones; about 89% were observed only once. The biggest ten clones account for approximately 1.3% of the sample.

The rearrangement joined TRBV19 to TRBJ1-2, with TRBD1 perhaps the D gene, on 6 matching bases. The clonotype was recovered from a human donor in a cohort exposed to, infected with or recovered from COVID-19 (not recorded which). The donor label of this sample is uncertain. Specimen: PBMCs or T cells enriched from blood (not recorded which). CDR3 reads: CASSIEGTSWPGGYTF. The nucleotide sequence is TGTGCCAGTAGTATAGAGGGGACAAGTTGGCCAGGTGGCTACACCTTC. Beyond the CDR3, the reference TRBV19 and TRBJ1-2 genes provide the residues; the full variable domain reads: DGGITQSPKYLFRKEGQNVTLSCEQNLNHDAMYWYRQDPGQGLRLIYYSQIVNDFQKGDIAEGYSVSREKKESFPLTVTSAQKNPTAFYLCASSIEGTSWPGGYTFGSGTRLTVV.